This entry concerns a single T cell receptor (beta chain). The antigen remains unidentified. In replicate PCRs of sorted subsets, around 0.2 ug DNA, approximately 32,000 T cell genomes, was used. The data were produced by immunoSEQ multiplex PCR, yet TCRdb's version contains in-frame clones alone and is incomplete. This sample has around 2.5 million clones, with roughly 93% found just once. The CDR3 covers 15 residues. CDR1 is MNHEY and CDR2 is SVGAGI in the germline V gene. Trimming cost V 0 bases and J 0 bases, with 6 bases left between them. This sample was included in a study of shared clonotypes between healthy human individuals. Study findings and constraints: Expectations were that clonotype sharing among donors would be affected by sequencing depth. Generally, estimated richness proved larger in naive subsets than it did in memory subsets.

V and J are TRBV6-5 and TRBJ2-1, with unresolved D. Sample: naive CD4+ T cells from PBMCs. Subset indicated: CD45RA+ positively selected. This sequence was found in a man between 18 and 29 years old in good health. Some clones in this sample may be carry-over from other donors' samples. The CDR3 bases are TGTGCCAGCAGTTACTCTCCGAGCTCCTACAATGAGCAGTTCTTC. This codes for CASSYSPSSYNEQFF.